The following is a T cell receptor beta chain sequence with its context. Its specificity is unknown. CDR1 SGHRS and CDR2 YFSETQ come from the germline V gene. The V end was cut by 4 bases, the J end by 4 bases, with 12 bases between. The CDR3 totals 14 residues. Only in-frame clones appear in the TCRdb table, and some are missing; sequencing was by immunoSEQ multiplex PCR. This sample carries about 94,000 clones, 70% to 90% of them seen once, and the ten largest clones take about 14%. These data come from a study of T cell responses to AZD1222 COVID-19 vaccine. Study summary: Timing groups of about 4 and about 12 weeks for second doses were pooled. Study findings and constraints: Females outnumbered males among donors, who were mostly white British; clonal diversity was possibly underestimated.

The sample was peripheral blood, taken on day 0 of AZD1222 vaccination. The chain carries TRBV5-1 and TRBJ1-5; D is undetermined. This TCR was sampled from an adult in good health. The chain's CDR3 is CASSVDGLNQPQHF. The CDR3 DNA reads TGCGCCAGCAGCGTGGACGGCTTGAATCAGCCCCAGCATTTT.